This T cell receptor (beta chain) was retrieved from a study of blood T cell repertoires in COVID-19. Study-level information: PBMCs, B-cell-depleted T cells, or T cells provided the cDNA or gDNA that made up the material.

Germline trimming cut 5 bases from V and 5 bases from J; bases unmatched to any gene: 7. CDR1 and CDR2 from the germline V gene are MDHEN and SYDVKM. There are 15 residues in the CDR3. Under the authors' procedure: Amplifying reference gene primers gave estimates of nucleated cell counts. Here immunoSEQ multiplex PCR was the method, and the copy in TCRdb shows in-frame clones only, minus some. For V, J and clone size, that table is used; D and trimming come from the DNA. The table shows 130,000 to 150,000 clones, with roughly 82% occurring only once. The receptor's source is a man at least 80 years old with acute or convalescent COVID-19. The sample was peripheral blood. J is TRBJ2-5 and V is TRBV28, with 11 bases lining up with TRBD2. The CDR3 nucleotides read TGTGCCAGCAGTCCGAGCTGGACTAGCGGGGAGACCCAGTACTTC. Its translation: CASSPSWTSGETQYF. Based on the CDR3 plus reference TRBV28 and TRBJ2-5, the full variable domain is DVKVTQSSRYLVKRTGEKVFLECVQDMDHENMFWYRQDPGLGLRLIYFSYDVKMKEKGDIPEGYSVSREKKERFSLILESASTNQTSMYLCASSPSWTSGETQYFGPGTRLLVL.